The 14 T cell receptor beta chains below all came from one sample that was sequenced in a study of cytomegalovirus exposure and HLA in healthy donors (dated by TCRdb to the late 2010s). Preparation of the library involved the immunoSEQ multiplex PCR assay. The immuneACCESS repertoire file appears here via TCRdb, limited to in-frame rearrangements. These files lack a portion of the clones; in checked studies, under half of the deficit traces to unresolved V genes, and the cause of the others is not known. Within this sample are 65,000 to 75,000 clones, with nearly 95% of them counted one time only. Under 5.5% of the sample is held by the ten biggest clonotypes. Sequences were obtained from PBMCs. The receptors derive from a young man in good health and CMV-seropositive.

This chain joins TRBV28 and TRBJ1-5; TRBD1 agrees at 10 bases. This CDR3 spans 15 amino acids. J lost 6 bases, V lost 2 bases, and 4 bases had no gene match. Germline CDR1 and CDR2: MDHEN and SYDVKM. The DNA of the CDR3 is TGTGCCAGCAGTTTAGCGACAGGGGGCGGTCAGCCCCAGCATTTT. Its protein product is CASSLATGGGQPQHF.

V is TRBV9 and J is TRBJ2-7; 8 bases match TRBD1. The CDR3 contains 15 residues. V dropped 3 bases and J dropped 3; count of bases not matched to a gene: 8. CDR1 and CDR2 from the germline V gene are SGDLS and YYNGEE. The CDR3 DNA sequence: TGTGCCAGCAGCGCCGACAGGGGCCCCCTCTACGAGCAGTACTTC. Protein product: CASSADRGPLYEQYF.

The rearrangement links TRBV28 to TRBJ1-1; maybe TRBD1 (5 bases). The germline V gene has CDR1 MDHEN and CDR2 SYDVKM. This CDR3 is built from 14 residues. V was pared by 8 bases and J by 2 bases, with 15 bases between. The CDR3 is CASPPGGDNTEAFF. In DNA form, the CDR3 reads TGTGCCAGCCCCCCCGGGGGGGACAACACTGAAGCTTTCTTT.

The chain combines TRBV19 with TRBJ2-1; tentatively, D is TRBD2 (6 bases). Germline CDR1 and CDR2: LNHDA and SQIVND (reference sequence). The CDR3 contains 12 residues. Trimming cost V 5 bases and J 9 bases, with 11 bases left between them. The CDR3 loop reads CASSELSGEQFF. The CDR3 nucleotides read TGTGCCAGTAGTGAGCTTAGCGGTGAGCAGTTCTTC.

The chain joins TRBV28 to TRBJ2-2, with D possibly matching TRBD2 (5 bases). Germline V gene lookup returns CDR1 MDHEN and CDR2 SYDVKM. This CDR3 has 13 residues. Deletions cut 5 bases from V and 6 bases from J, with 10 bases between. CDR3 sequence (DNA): TGTGCCAGCAGTCCCCGGGGATCCGGGGAGCTGTTTTTT. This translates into CASSPRGSGELFF.

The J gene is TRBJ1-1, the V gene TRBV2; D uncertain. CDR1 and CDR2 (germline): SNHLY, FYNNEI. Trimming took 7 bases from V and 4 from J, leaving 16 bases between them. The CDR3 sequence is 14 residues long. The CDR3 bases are TGTGCCAGCACTTATGGGCAAGACCGCACTGAAGCTTTCTTT. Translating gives CASTYGQDRTEAFF. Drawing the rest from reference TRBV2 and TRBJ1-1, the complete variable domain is EPEVTQTPSHQVTQMGQEVILRCVPISNHLYFYWYRQILGQKVEFLVSFYNNEISEKSEIFDDQFSVERPDGSNFTLKIRSTKLEDSAMYFCASTYGQDRTEAFFGQGTRLTVV.

CDR3 protein: CASSFLVREGNTEAFF. As DNA, the CDR3 is TGTGCCAGCAGTTTTTTAGTCCGGGAAGGAAACACTGAAGCTTTCTTT. The rearrangement joins TRBV28 to TRBJ1-1; D gene ambiguous. Germline V CDR1 and CDR2: MDHEN, SYDVKM. Trimming took off 3 bases at V and 2 bases at J, with 16 bases between the two ends. The CDR3 has 16 amino acids.

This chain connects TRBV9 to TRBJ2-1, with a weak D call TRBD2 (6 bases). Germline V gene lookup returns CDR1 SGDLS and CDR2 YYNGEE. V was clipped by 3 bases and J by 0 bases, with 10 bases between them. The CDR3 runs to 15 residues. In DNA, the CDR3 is TGTGCCAGCAGCGCCAGTAGCGGCTCCTACAATGAGCAGTTCTTC. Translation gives CASSASSGSYNEQFF.

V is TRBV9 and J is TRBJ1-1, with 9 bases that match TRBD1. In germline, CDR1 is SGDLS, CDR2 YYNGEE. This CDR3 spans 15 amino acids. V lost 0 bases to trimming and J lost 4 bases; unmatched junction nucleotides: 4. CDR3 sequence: CASSVDPTGGTEAFF. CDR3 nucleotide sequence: TGTGCCAGCAGCGTAGATCCGACAGGGGGCACTGAAGCTTTCTTT. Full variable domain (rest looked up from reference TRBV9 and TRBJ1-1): DSGVTQTPKHLITATGQRVTLRCSPRSGDLSVYWYQQSLDQGLQFLIQYYNGEERAKGNILERFSAQQFPDLHSELNLSSLELGDSALYFCASSVDPTGGTEAFFGQGTRLTVV.

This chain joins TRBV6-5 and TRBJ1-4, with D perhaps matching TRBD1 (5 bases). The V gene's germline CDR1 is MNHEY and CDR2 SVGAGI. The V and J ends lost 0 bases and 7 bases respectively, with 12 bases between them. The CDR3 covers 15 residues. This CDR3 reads CASSYSSGRSEKLFF. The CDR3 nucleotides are TGTGCCAGCAGTTACTCATCAGGGAGGAGTGAAAAACTGTTTTTT.

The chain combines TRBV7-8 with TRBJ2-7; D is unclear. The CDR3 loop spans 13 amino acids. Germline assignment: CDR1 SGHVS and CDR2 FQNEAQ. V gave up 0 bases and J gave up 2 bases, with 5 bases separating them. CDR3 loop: CASSLAAAYEQYF. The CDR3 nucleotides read TGTGCCAGCAGCTTAGCGGCGGCCTACGAGCAGTACTTC.

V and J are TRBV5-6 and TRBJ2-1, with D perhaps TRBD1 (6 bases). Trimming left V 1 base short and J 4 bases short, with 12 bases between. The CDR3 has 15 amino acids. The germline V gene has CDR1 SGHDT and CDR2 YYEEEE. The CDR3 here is CASSLYGQIYNEQFF. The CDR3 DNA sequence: TGTGCCAGCAGCTTGTACGGACAGATATACAATGAGCAGTTCTTC.

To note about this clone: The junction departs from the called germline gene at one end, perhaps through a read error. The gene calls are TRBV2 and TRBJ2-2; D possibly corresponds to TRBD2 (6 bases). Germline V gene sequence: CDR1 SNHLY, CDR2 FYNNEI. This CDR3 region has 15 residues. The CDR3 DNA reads TGTGCCAGCCTGTCCAGGTGCGGGGAACACCGGGGAGCTGTTTTT. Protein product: CASLSRCGEHRGAVF.

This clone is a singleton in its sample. The chain's CDR3 is CASSTRDRAYSNQPQHF. CDR3 coding DNA: TGTGCCAGTAGTACCCGGGACAGGGCCTATAGCAATCAGCCCCAGCATTTT. J is TRBJ1-5 and V is TRBV19; 9 positions agree with TRBD1. There are 17 residues in the CDR3. Germline CDR1 is LNHDA and CDR2 is SQIVND (reference sequence). The junction had 7 bases not matched to a gene; V was cut back by 4 bases and J by 0 bases.